The sequence of this T cell receptor (beta chain) was determined in a study of blood T cell repertoires in COVID-19. This CDR3 region has 13 residues. The V gene's germline CDR1 is SGHAT and CDR2 FQNNGV. V gave up 5 bases and J gave up 10 bases, with 18 bases separating them. The table came from immunoSEQ multiplex PCR; TCRdb's copy has only in-frame clones and leaves some out. The table lists tens of thousands of clones, roughly 86% of them singletons, with 1% in the top ten. This receptor was taken from a man between 70 and 80 years old with acute or convalescent COVID-19. The V and J genes are TRBV11-2 and TRBJ2-7; D is ambiguous. Input material: peripheral blood. The CDR3 region is CASSRSGSERQYF. DNA of the CDR3: TGTGCCAGCAGCCGATCCGGTTCCGAACGTCAGTACTTC. Using reference TRBV11-2 and TRBJ2-7 for the parts outside the CDR3, the full variable domain is EAGVAQSPRYKIIEKRQSVAFWCNPISGHATLYWYQQILGQGPKLLIQFQNNGVVDDSQLPKDRFSAERLKGVDSTLKIQPAKLEDSAVYLCASSRSGSERQYFGPGTRLTVT.